The 7 T cell receptor beta chains below all came from one sample that was sequenced in a study of CD8+ T cells in alopecia areata. Sequencing used cDNA as its template, made by extracting RNA and reverse transcribing it. Some clones are missing from TCRdb's copy, which holds only in-frame ones; the method was immunoSEQ multiplex PCR. The sample includes over 150,000 clones, 50% to 65% of them seen just once. As for treatment: oral pan-JAK inhibitor, 5-10 mg twice daily. The sequencing here drew on CD4+ T cells sorted from blood, taken at week 24, from a patient treated with tofacitinib. The receptors shown here come from a human donor with alopecia areata.

This chain connects TRBV7-9 to TRBJ2-5; 8 positions match TRBD1. The CDR3 extends over 16 amino acids. CDR1 is SEHNR, CDR2 FQNEAQ, per germline (reference sequence). Trimming took 2 bases from V and 3 from J; bases not matched to a gene: 8. The CDR3 nucleotides are TGTGCCAGCAGCTTATCACCCAGGGGGCGAGAAGAGACCCAGTACTTC. Translation: CASSLSPRGREETQYF.

The V gene is TRBV7-9, the J gene TRBJ2-5; D is uncertain. Germline-derived CDR1 and CDR2 are SEHNR and FQNEAQ (reference sequence). Trimming pared 5 bases from V and 1 base from J, leaving 17 bases between. The CDR3 loop spans 16 amino acids. The CDR3 reads CASSHFSSAAQETQYF. The CDR3 nucleotides read TGTGCCAGCAGCCATTTCTCCTCGGCGGCCCAAGAGACCCAGTACTTC. Full variable domain (outside the CDR3, taken from reference TRBV7-9 and TRBJ2-5): DTGVSQNPRHKITKRGQNVTFRCDPISEHNRLYWYRQTLGQGPEFLTYFQNEAQLEKSRLLSDRFSAERPKGSFSTLEIQRTEQGDSAMYLCASSHFSSAAQETQYFGPGTRLLVL.

This clone was seen more than once but under ten times. J is TRBJ1-1 and V is TRBV5-5; no firm D call. V shed 1 base and J shed 1 base, with 5 bases lying between them. The CDR3 length is 13 residues. CDR1 and CDR2 (germline): SGHKS, YYEKEE (reference sequence). The CDR3 loop is CASSLSENTEAFF. The CDR3 bases are TGTGCCAGCAGCTTGTCCGAGAACACTGAAGCTTTCTTT.

This clone was counted only a few times. The rearrangement uses TRBV25-1 and TRBJ2-3; tentative D call: TRBD1 (5 bases). There are 15 residues in the CDR3. V was cut by 0 bases and J by 2 bases, with 9 bases left in between. Germline V gene data show CDR1 as MGHDK and CDR2 as SYGVNS. The CDR3 DNA is TGTGCCAGCAGTGAATACAAGGGGTACACAGATACGCAGTATTTT. Protein product: CASSEYKGYTDTQYF.

The CDR3 is CASSQEHNSEQYF. The CDR3 coding sequence is TGTGCCAGCAGTCAGGAACACAACTCCGAGCAGTACTTC. The chain combines TRBV2 with TRBJ2-7; unclear D gene. Germline V CDR1 and CDR2: SNHLY, FYNNEI. V lost 5 bases to trimming and J lost 6 bases, with 14 bases between them. This CDR3 is 13 amino acids long.

CDR3 nucleotides: TGTGCCATCAGTGAGTCAAACCCGTCCTATGGCTACACCTTC. This codes for CAISESNPSYGYTF. The rearrangement joins TRBV10-3 to TRBJ1-2, with D hard to call. CDR1 is ENHRY and CDR2 is SYGVKD in the germline V gene. CDR3 size: 14 residues. V lost 0 bases and J 4 bases, leaving 9 bases between the germline ends.

The rearrangement uses TRBV29-1 and TRBJ2-1; TRBD1 matches 7 bases. The CDR3 is 14 residues long. Germline V gene lookup returns CDR1 SQVTM and CDR2 ANQGSEA. The V and J ends lost 4 bases and 2 bases, in that order; junction bases with no gene match: 5. CDR3 sequence: CSVGDRVPYNEQFF. CDR3 nucleotide sequence: TGCAGCGTTGGAGACAGGGTCCCCTACAATGAGCAGTTCTTC.